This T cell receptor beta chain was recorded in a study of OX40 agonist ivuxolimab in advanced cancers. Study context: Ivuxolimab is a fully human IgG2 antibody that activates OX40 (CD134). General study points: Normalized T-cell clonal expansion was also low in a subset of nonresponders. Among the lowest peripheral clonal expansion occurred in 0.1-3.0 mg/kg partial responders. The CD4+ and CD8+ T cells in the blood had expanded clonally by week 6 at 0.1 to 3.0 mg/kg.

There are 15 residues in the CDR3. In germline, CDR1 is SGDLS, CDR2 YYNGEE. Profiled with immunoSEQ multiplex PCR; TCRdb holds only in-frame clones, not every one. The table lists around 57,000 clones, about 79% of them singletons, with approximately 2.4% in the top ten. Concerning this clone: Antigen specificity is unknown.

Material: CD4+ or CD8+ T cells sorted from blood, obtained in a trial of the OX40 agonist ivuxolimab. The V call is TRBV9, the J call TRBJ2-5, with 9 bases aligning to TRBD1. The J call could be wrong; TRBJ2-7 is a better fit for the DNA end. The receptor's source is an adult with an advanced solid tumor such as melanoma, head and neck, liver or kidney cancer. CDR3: CASSTRDRAVDEQYF. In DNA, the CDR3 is TGTGCCAGCAGCACAAGGGACAGGGCAGTGGACGAGCAGTACTTC.